This T cell receptor (beta chain) was captured by sequencing in a study of tumor and adjacent non-tumor tissue in lung cancer. General study findings and limits: Patients with more diverse tumor TCRs had worse survival. In normal lung, the top 100 clones were significantly more dominant than in tumor.

No cell sorting was done before RNA was extracted from the tissue. Chemotherapy-naive patients with new lung cancer underwent thoracic surgery in China, August–November 2014. TCRbeta libraries were built with three rounds of nested PCR, modified from ARM-PCR. MiXCR was run by TCRdb on the multiplex PCR reads, yielding one entry per CDR3 protein. The table records tens of thousands of distinct CDR3 sequences, 55% to 75% of them present only once. The V gene end was trimmed by 7 bases and the J gene end by 5 bases; junction bases not matched to a gene: 12. Germline values: CDR1 MDHEN, CDR2 SYDVKM. The CDR3 length is 15 residues. This clonotype was observed a handful of times. The antigen is not known.

The TCR comes from a man aged 50 to 59 with non-small cell lung cancer. The chain carries TRBV28 and TRBJ2-7, with 9 bases fitting TRBD1. Sequencing was carried out using lung tumor tissue. Here the CDR3 reads CASTPAGQGLDEQYF. Here the CDR3 DNA reads TGTGCCAGCACTCCAGCAGGACAGGGGTTGGACGAGCAGTACTTC.